The 30 T cell receptor beta chains presented below share a single source sample, sequenced in a study of T cell responses to AZD1222 COVID-19 vaccine. Data came from immunoSEQ multiplex PCR; TCRdb stores just in-frame clones and leaves some out. The repertoire consists of under 50,000 clones, with around nine tenths occurring once and the leading ten covering less than 6%. Here the sequenced sample was peripheral blood, taken 28 days after the second AZD1222 dose. These receptor sequences come from an adult who received the AZD1222 COVID-19 vaccine.

This chain connects TRBV7-2 to TRBJ1-3; D unresolved. The CDR3 length is 14 residues. The germline gives CDR1 SGHTA, CDR2 FQGNSA. V was pared by 1 base and J by 0 bases, with 4 bases between. The CDR3 nucleotides read TGTGCCAGCAGCTTAGAAATCTCTGGAAACACCATATATTTT. Translation: CASSLEISGNTIYF.

This clone was picked up a small number of times. This chain uses TRBV15 with TRBJ2-7, with D maybe TRBD1 (5 bases). CDR1 and CDR2 (germline): LNHNV, YYDKDF (reference sequence). V was clipped by 0 bases and J by 2 bases, with 8 bases between them. The CDR3 sequence is 14 residues long. The CDR3: CATSREGVTYEQYF. The CDR3 nucleotides read TGTGCCACCAGCAGAGAAGGGGTTACCTACGAGCAGTACTTC.

This clone was recorded only once. This rearrangement joins TRBV11-2 to TRBJ1-1; D unresolved. The length of the CDR3 is 12 residues. Between the trimmed V and J ends, which lost 2 bases and 3 bases, there was a span of 4 bases. Germline CDR1 and CDR2: SGHAT and FQNNGV. Written as DNA, the CDR3 is TGTGCCAGCAGCTTAAGGTACACTGAAGCTTTCTTT. This codes for CASSLRYTEAFF.

This chain connects TRBV5-6 to TRBJ2-2; 9 bases agree with TRBD1. Unmatched junction bases numbered 5, after V lost 4 bases and J lost 7 bases. Germline V gene data show CDR1 as SGHDT and CDR2 as YYEEEE. CDR3 length: 14 amino acids. Here the CDR3 reads CASSLGTGHGELFF. CDR3 bases: TGTGCCAGCAGCCTGGGGACAGGGCACGGGGAGCTGTTTTTT.

This sequence joins TRBV19 and TRBJ2-3; 9 bases fit TRBD2. The germline gives CDR1 LNHDA, CDR2 SQIVND (reference sequence). The CDR3 consists of 13 residues. With V trimmed by 7 bases and J by 4 bases, 3 bases remained unmatched. The CDR3 DNA reads as TGTGCCAGTAAGACTAGCGGTCCAGATACGCAGTATTTT. Translation: CASKTSGPDTQYF.

The chain links TRBV11-2 to TRBJ2-7, with D hard to call. V lost 5 bases and J lost 0, with 14 bases in between. This CDR3 contains 15 residues. Germline-derived CDR1 and CDR2 are SGHAT and FQNNGV. The CDR3 sequence: CASSLLTARSYEQYF. The CDR3 bases are TGTGCCAGCAGCCTCCTCACGGCTCGCTCCTACGAGCAGTACTTC.

This clone was seen a single time. This CDR3 is CASSLTQDTGELFF. The CDR3 nucleotides read TGTGCCAGCAGCTTAACACAGGACACCGGGGAGCTGTTTTTT. V gene TRBV5-4 combines with J gene TRBJ2-2, with TRBD1 as a possible D gene (5 bases). V lost 2 bases and J lost 3, with 8 bases in between. The CDR3 consists of 14 residues. Germline CDR1 and CDR2: SGHNT and YYREEE (reference sequence).

J is TRBJ1-2 and V is TRBV28; D gene ambiguous. There are 14 residues in the CDR3. Germline V gives CDR1 MDHEN, CDR2 SYDVKM. V shed 2 bases and J shed 2 bases, with 9 bases lying between them. The CDR3 nucleotides are TGTGCCAGCAGTTTACCCACAGAAAACTATGGCTACACCTTC. It translates to CASSLPTENYGYTF.

CDR3 sequence reads: CASSLKGAGLASDEQFF. The CDR3, as DNA: TGCGCCAGCAGCTTAAAGGGGGCAGGACTAGCGTCGGATGAGCAGTTCTTC. The V call is TRBV5-1, the J call TRBJ2-1; 9 bases fit TRBD2. The CDR3 runs 17 residues. Germline CDR1 reads SGHRS; CDR2 reads YFSETQ. V trimming: 2 bases; J trimming: 8 bases; junction bases outside the gene matches: 14.

The rearrangement links TRBV7-9 to TRBJ2-1; TRBD2 aligns across 8 bases. Germline lookup yields CDR1 SEHNR and CDR2 FQNEAQ (reference sequence). V lost 4 bases to trimming and J lost 8 bases; unmatched junction nucleotides: 10. The CDR3 is 15 amino acids. DNA for the CDR3: TGTGCCAGCAGCTCCCAGCGGGAGTCTTGGGATGAGCAGTTCTTC. Its translation is CASSSQRESWDEQFF.

The chain uses TRBV5-4 and TRBJ2-4; 8 nucleotides line up with TRBD1. Germline trimming cut 4 bases from V and 4 bases from J; bases unmatched to any gene: 7. Germline CDR1 and CDR2: SGHNT and YYREEE (reference sequence). The CDR3 sequence is 15 residues long. The CDR3 protein is CASSPSGTGKNIQYF. The CDR3 nucleotides are TGTGCCAGCAGCCCTTCCGGGACAGGAAAAAACATTCAGTACTTC.

The rearrangement joins TRBV29-1 to TRBJ1-3; D unresolved. The germline V gene has CDR1 SQVTM and CDR2 ANQGSEA. The ends were cut back, 1 base at V and 3 bases at J, with 7 bases in the middle. The CDR3 has 13 amino acids. The CDR3 DNA reads as TGCAGCGTTGAAGGCGCGGGTGGAAACACCATATATTTT. This encodes CSVEGAGGNTIYF. Combining the CDR3 with reference TRBV29-1 and TRBJ1-3 gives the whole variable domain SAVISQKPSRDICQRGTSLTIQCQVDSQVTMMFWYRQQPGQSLTLIATANQGSEATYESGFVIDKFPISRPNLTFSTLTVSNMSPEDSSIYLCSVEGAGGNTIYFGEGSWLTVV.

The chain's CDR3 is CASSPDREGKNIQYF. CDR3 nucleotides: TGTGCCAGTAGTCCGGACAGGGAGGGCAAAAACATTCAGTACTTC. The J gene is TRBJ2-4, the V gene TRBV19, with a possible D match to TRBD1 (8 bases). The germline CDR1 and CDR2 sequences are LNHDA and SQIVND (reference sequence). V gave up 5 bases and J gave up 3 bases, with 14 bases separating them. The CDR3 spans 15 residues.

DNA for the CDR3: TGTGCCAGCAGCGTAGGTCAATTGACAGGGGGGAAAGGCTACACCTTC. It yields the protein CASSVGQLTGGKGYTF. This sequence joins TRBV9 and TRBJ1-2; TRBD1 aligns across 9 bases. Losses at the gene ends were 0 bases for V and 8 bases for J; bases not matched to a gene: 11. Germline CDR1 is SGDLS and CDR2 is YYNGEE. CDR3 length: 16 amino acids. The full variable domain, completed using reference TRBV9 and TRBJ1-2, is DSGVTQTPKHLITATGQRVTLRCSPRSGDLSVYWYQQSLDQGLQFLIQYYNGEERAKGNILERFSAQQFPDLHSELNLSSLELGDSALYFCASSVGQLTGGKGYTFGSGTRLTVV.

The CDR3 region has the DNA TGTGCCAGCAGTGAAGCGTATGGGGAGCTGTTTTTT. This codes for CASSEAYGELFF. This chain connects TRBV6-1 to TRBJ2-2; D is unresolved. With 0 bases removed from V and 8 bases from J, the gap between germline ends came to 4 bases. Germline V gene sequence: CDR1 MNHNS, CDR2 SASEGT. This CDR3 has 12 residues.

The chain has TRBV12-5 and TRBJ1-2, with D unclear. Germline CDR1 is LGHNT and CDR2 is FRNRAP. Trimming took off 6 bases at V and 3 bases at J, with 11 bases between the two ends. The CDR3 sequence is 13 residues long. In DNA, the CDR3 is TGTGCTAGTGGCCCCGGGTCTGACTATGGCTACACCTTC. Residues: CASGPGSDYGYTF.

J is TRBJ2-7 and V is TRBV13; perhaps TRBD1 as D (6 bases). V lost 2 bases, J lost 6 bases, and 17 bases lay in between. Germline V CDR1 and CDR2: PRHDT, FYEKMQ (reference sequence). This CDR3 spans 15 amino acids. CDR3 sequence: CASSLKWGQVAEQYF. In DNA form, the CDR3 reads TGTGCCAGCAGCTTAAAATGGGGGCAGGTGGCCGAGCAGTACTTC. The variable domain in full, with the rest retrieved from reference TRBV13 and TRBJ2-7, is AAGVIQSPRHLIKEKRETATLKCYPIPRHDTVYWYQQGPGQDPQFLISFYEKMQSDKGSIPDRFSAQQFSDYHSELNMSSLELGDSALYFCASSLKWGQVAEQYFGPGTRLTVT.

The V and J genes are TRBV21-1 and TRBJ1-6. TRBV21-1 is given as a pseudogene. The CDR3 length is 16 residues. CDR3 DNA: TGTGCCAGCAGCAAAGATAGGCACTGTTATAATTCACCCCTCCACTTT. Translating gives CASSKDRHCYNSPLHF.

The chain recombines TRBV9 with TRBJ2-2, with D uncertain. This CDR3 contains 12 residues. CDR1 is SGDLS and CDR2 is YYNGEE in the germline V gene. Deletions cut 3 bases from V and 6 bases from J, with 6 bases between. CDR3 sequence: CASSAEAGELFF. DNA of the CDR3: TGTGCCAGCAGCGCCGAAGCCGGGGAGCTGTTTTTT.

The chain is built from TRBV9 and TRBJ2-1, with D possibly being TRBD1 (6 bases). Germline V gene data show CDR1 as SGDLS and CDR2 as YYNGEE. The CDR3 is made up of 15 amino acids. V was cut by 0 bases and J by 6 bases, with 13 bases left in between. CDR3: CASSVVPLGANEQFF. DNA of the CDR3: TGTGCCAGCAGCGTAGTACCATTGGGGGCCAATGAGCAGTTCTTC.

This chain links TRBV4-1 with TRBJ1-2, with unresolved D. In germline, CDR1 is MGHRA, CDR2 YSYEKL. V was cut by 0 bases and J by 2 bases, with 10 bases left in between. The CDR3 spans 15 residues. The CDR3 bases are TGCGCCAGCAGCCAAGAGGAACGGCAAAACTATGGCTACACCTTC. Translated, it gives CASSQEERQNYGYTF.

The chain uses TRBV18 and TRBJ2-1, with TRBD2 as a possible D gene (6 bases). V was shortened by 2 bases and J by 4 bases, with 12 bases between the two germline ends. CDR3 length: 15 residues. In germline, CDR1 is KGHSH, CDR2 LQKENI. Here the CDR3 DNA reads TGTGCCAGCTCACCATCCCAGGGACTGTACAATGAGCAGTTCTTC. It codes for CASSPSQGLYNEQFF.

The V call is TRBV6-6, the J call TRBJ1-2; D is perhaps TRBD1 (5 bases). Germline CDR1 and CDR2: MNHNY and SVGAGI (reference sequence). The CDR3 has 13 residues. The V and J ends lost 4 bases and 8 bases respectively, with 14 bases between them. The CDR3 region has the DNA TGTGCCAGCAGTTGGGGACCGATTCGCGGCTACACCTTC. Translating gives CASSWGPIRGYTF.

The chain employs TRBV6-1 and TRBJ1-2, with 7 bases that match TRBD1. CDR1 is MNHNS and CDR2 is SASEGT in the germline V gene. The length of the CDR3 is 13 residues. J lost 4 bases, V lost 2 bases, and 1 base had no gene match. Written as DNA, the CDR3 is TGTGCCAGCAGTGAATCAGGGGGCTATGGCTACACCTTC. It codes for CASSESGGYGYTF.

CDR3 nucleotide sequence: TGTGCCAGCAGTCCCCTGGACAGGGAGAATTCACCCCTCCACTTT. Translated: CASSPLDRENSPLHF. This chain connects TRBV28 to TRBJ1-6; 8 bases match TRBD1. The CDR3 is 15 amino acids. The J segment lost 7 bases and the V segment lost 5 bases, leaving 7 bases of the junction unmatched. Germline V CDR1 and CDR2: MDHEN, SYDVKM. The full variable domain, its missing parts supplied by reference TRBV28 and TRBJ1-6, is DVKVTQSSRYLVKRTGEKVFLECVQDMDHENMFWYRQDPGLGLRLIYFSYDVKMKEKGDIPEGYSVSREKKERFSLILESASTNQTSMYLCASSPLDRENSPLHFGNGTRLTVT.

V and J are TRBV7-2 and TRBJ2-1; 12 nucleotides line up with TRBD2. After removal of 5 bases from V and 5 bases from J, the junction contained 7 bases not matched to a gene. CDR1 SGHTA and CDR2 FQGNSA come from the germline V gene. This CDR3 is 16 amino acids long. The CDR3 region has the DNA TGTGCCAGCAGCCGCGGACTAGCGGGACCTGACAATGAGCAGTTCTTC. Protein: CASSRGLAGPDNEQFF.

V gene TRBV24-1 combines with J gene TRBJ2-1; TRBD2 matches 10 bases. With 6 bases clipped from V and 9 bases from J, the junction kept 13 bases outside the gene matches. The germline CDR1 and CDR2 sequences are KGHDR and SFDVKD. There are 16 residues in the CDR3. Here the CDR3 DNA reads TGTGCCACCAGTCACAGCGGGAGGGACAGAGATGGTGAGCAGTTCTTC. As protein: CATSHSGRDRDGEQFF.

The rearrangement links TRBV28 to TRBJ2-1; 9 bases align to TRBD1. V trimming: 5 bases; J trimming: 7 bases; junction bases outside the gene matches: 12. CDR3 length: 16 amino acids. Germline V gives CDR1 MDHEN, CDR2 SYDVKM. DNA for the CDR3: TGTGCCAGCAGTATGGCATCCGGACAGGGGATGAATGAGCAGTTCTTC. Encoded protein: CASSMASGQGMNEQFF.

The chain has TRBV5-1 and TRBJ1-5, with TRBD1 matching over 8 bases. V dropped 3 bases and J dropped 3; count of bases not matched to a gene: 2. Germline CDR1 is SGHRS and CDR2 is YFSETQ. The CDR3 totals 14 residues. In DNA, the CDR3 is TGCGCCAGCAGCTCGACAGGGGTCAATCAGCCCCAGCATTTT. The encoded protein is CASSSTGVNQPQHF.

The chain uses TRBV29-1 and TRBJ1-2; no clear D gene. Germline V gene data show CDR1 as SQVTM and CDR2 as ANQGSEA. This CDR3 has 15 amino acids. Deletions cut 1 base from V and 4 bases from J, with 16 bases between. The CDR3 sequence: CSVEGSAPRGYGYTF. CDR3 nucleotides: TGCAGCGTTGAAGGGTCGGCCCCAAGAGGCTATGGCTACACCTTC.